This record covers a single T cell receptor beta chain. The data originate from a study of blood T cell repertoires in COVID-19. Study-wide background: PBMCs, B-cell-depleted T cells, or T cells were the source of the cDNA or gDNA that made up the material.

The CDR3 is made up of 15 amino acids. V was pared by 2 bases and J by 8 bases, with 7 bases of the junction left unmatched. Germline V lookup: CDR1 MGHRA, CDR2 YSYEKL. The protocol was immunoSEQ multiplex PCR, while the TCRdb copy is restricted to in-frame clones and leaves out a portion. Of approximately 360,000 clones in the sample, 70% to 90% were seen once. This sequence originates from a woman aged 25-40 years with acute COVID-19. Sequencing input: PBMCs or T cells enriched from blood (not recorded which). The rearrangement links TRBV4-1 to TRBJ1-4, with TRBD1 matching over 8 bases. This CDR3 reads CASSQQDRDGEKLFF. CDR3 nucleotides: TGCGCCAGCAGCCAACAGGACAGGGACGGCGAAAAACTGTTTTTT.